The table lists the clone carrying this T cell receptor beta chain with many counts. Its antigen is as yet unknown. The sample is drawn from a study of identical twins. The study's findings and limits: Rather than following the same donors, the conclusions depended on cross-sectional statistical analysis.

From the 5' RACE reads, TCRdb called clonotypes with MiXCR, one entry per CDR3 protein. The sample shows around 220,000 distinct CDR3 sequences, 10% of them seen only once. V lost 7 bases, J lost 1 base, and 9 bases stayed unmatched. The germline CDR1 and CDR2 sequences are MDHEN and SYDVKM. The CDR3 length is 15 residues. The chain links TRBV28 to TRBJ2-7; TRBD2 matches at 8 bases. Sequenced input: memory T cells sorted from blood. The sequence derives from a man aged 50 to 59 in good health. The CDR3 bases are TGTGCCAGCATCAGCGGGAGTCTTAGGTCCTACGAGCAGTACTTC. Encoded protein: CASISGSLRSYEQYF.